One sample yielded the 28 T cell receptor beta chains listed below, sequenced in a study of T cell responses to AZD1222 COVID-19 vaccine (dated by TCRdb to the early 2020s). The method was the immunoSEQ multiplex PCR assay. The source is immuneACCESS, and TCRdb retained only in-frame sequences with V and J called. Part of the clones is not carried over; for the studies checked, unresolved V genes explain less than half of this, and the remainder is unexplained. Present in this sample are about 120,000 clones, about 90% of which were seen just once. The ten largest clones add up to about 14% of the sample. The time point label corresponds to: baseline before first vaccination. Sequencing was performed on peripheral blood, taken on day 0 of AZD1222 vaccination. These receptors originate from an adult in good health.

The chain recombines TRBV3-1 (or the pseudogene TRBV3-2) with TRBJ1-4; unclear D gene. CDR3 length equals 15 residues. Trimming shortened V by 0 bases and J by 10 bases, and 15 bases separated the two germline ends. Germline V lookup: CDR1 LGHDT, CDR2 YNNKEL (reference sequence). CDR3 DNA: TGTGCCAGCAGCCAAGATTTGGCCCAGGAGCGAAAACTGTTTTTT. Translated: CASSQDLAQERKLFF.

The CDR3 region is CASSLSSGRSYNEQFF. The CDR3 nucleotides are TGCGCCAGCAGCTTGAGTAGCGGACGCTCCTACAATGAGCAGTTCTTC. V gene TRBV5-1 combines with J gene TRBJ2-1; D is perhaps TRBD2 (6 bases). CDR3 length equals 16 residues. The germline V gene has CDR1 SGHRS and CDR2 YFSETQ. V was trimmed by 1 base and J by 0 bases, leaving 11 bases between them.

The chain links TRBV30 to TRBJ1-2; 7 bases are shared with TRBD1. The CDR3 is made up of 13 amino acids. Per germline, CDR1 GTSNPN and CDR2 SVGIG (reference sequence). V trimming: 4 bases; J trimming: 5 bases; junction bases outside the gene matches: 7. CDR3 coding DNA: TGTGCCTGGAACAGGGGCGGAGGTTATGGCTACACCTTC. Amino acid sequence: CAWNRGGGYGYTF. The full variable domain, with the rest looked up from reference TRBV30 and TRBJ1-2, is SQTIHQWPATLVQPVGSPLSLECTVEGTSNPNLYWYRQAAGRGLQLLFYSVGIGQISSEVPQNLSASRPQDRQFILSSKKLLLSDSGFYLCAWNRGGGYGYTFGSGTRLTVV.

V usage is TRBV19 and J usage is TRBJ2-7; 9 positions agree with TRBD2. CDR1 and CDR2 from the germline V gene are LNHDA and SQIVND (reference sequence). This CDR3 is 14 amino acids long. Trimming cost V 3 bases and J 5 bases; bases outside gene matches: 5. CDR3 DNA sequence: TGTGCCAGTAGTATTAGCGGGAGCCGCAACGAGCAGTACTTC. Amino acid sequence: CASSISGSRNEQYF.

The CDR3 DNA sequence: TGCGCCAGCAGCTTGAGGCAGGGGGGTAATGAGCAGTTCTTC. Translated: CASSLRQGGNEQFF. The V gene is TRBV5-1, the J gene TRBJ2-1; D is possibly TRBD1 (7 bases). V shed 1 base and J shed 7 bases, with 12 bases lying between them. CDR3 size: 14 residues. Germline V gene sequence: CDR1 SGHRS, CDR2 YFSETQ.

This chain uses TRBV18 with TRBJ1-5, with 7 bases aligning to TRBD1. With 4 bases clipped from V and 5 bases from J, the junction kept 5 bases outside the gene matches. The CDR3 contains 14 residues. Germline assignment: CDR1 KGHSH and CDR2 LQKENI. The CDR3 sequence is CASSLDRDHQPQHF. The CDR3 DNA is TGTGCCAGCTCACTCGACAGGGACCATCAGCCCCAGCATTTT.

The gene calls are TRBV9 and TRBJ2-3; the D gene is possibly TRBD1 (6 bases). Germline V gene lookup returns CDR1 SGDLS and CDR2 YYNGEE. The V gene lost 4 bases and the J gene lost 1 base, with 10 bases spanning the gap. This CDR3 contains 14 residues. The CDR3 loop reads CASSPRTGTDTQYF. CDR3 nucleotides: TGTGCCAGCAGCCCCCGGACAGGCACAGATACGCAGTATTTT.

This chain connects TRBV2 to TRBJ2-1; maybe TRBD2 (6 bases). Germline V gene sequence: CDR1 SNHLY, CDR2 FYNNEI. Trimming removed 4 bases at V and 0 bases at J, with 13 bases between. CDR3 length equals 16 residues. CDR3 nucleotide sequence: TGTGCCAGCAGTGTCGGAGGGAAGAGCTCCTACAATGAGCAGTTCTTC. This translates into CASSVGGKSSYNEQFF.

This clone has a single count. The chain carries TRBV6-1 and TRBJ1-5, with 9 bases that match TRBD1. Germline V gives CDR1 MNHNS, CDR2 SASEGT. This CDR3 contains 19 residues. The junction had 12 bases not matched to a gene; V was cut back by 2 bases and J by 1 base. The CDR3 nucleotides are TGTGCCAGCAGTGAAAGGCGGGACAGGGTTTCTACAAGCAATCAGCCCCAGCATTTT. Protein: CASSERRDRVSTSNQPQHF.

V and J are TRBV4-3 and TRBJ2-1, with D possibly TRBD1 on 6 matching bases. The germline gives CDR1 LGHNA, CDR2 YSLEER. This CDR3 spans 15 amino acids. The V gene lost 4 bases and the J gene lost 6 bases, with 16 bases spanning the gap. CDR3 nucleotides: TGCGCCAGCAGCCCCACTCCCGGACAGAGCAATGAGCAGTTCTTC. Amino acids: CASSPTPGQSNEQFF.

The chain uses TRBV21-1 and TRBJ1-5. TRBV21-1 is flagged as a pseudogene. CDR3 length: 12 amino acids. Here the CDR3 DNA reads TGTGCCAGCAGCATTGCCGGGGAGCCCCAGCATTTT. This encodes CASSIAGEPQHF.

J is TRBJ2-7 and V is TRBV10-3, with D perhaps being TRBD1 or TRBD2 (6 bases each). CDR3 length: 14 residues. Trimming left V 2 bases short and J 0 bases short, with 8 bases between. Germline CDR1 reads ENHRY; CDR2 reads SYGVKD. CDR3 nucleotides: TGTGCCATCAGTGAGGGGGGGCCCTCCTACGAGCAGTACTTC. This translates into CAISEGGPSYEQYF.

This chain links TRBV19 with TRBJ2-1; 15 bases are shared with TRBD2. V lost 7 bases to trimming and J lost 12 bases; unmatched junction nucleotides: 10. The CDR3 consists of 15 residues. Germline-derived CDR1 and CDR2 are LNHDA and SQIVND (reference sequence). The CDR3 sequence is CASTLGLAGGQGQFF. The CDR3 nucleotides are TGTGCCAGTACCCTAGGACTAGCGGGAGGGCAGGGGCAGTTCTTC.

The chain is built from TRBV19 and TRBJ2-2; D gene unclear. CDR3 size: 15 residues. The germline V and J ends were trimmed by 3 bases and 2 bases, with 10 bases remaining between them. Germline lookup yields CDR1 LNHDA and CDR2 SQIVND (reference sequence). As DNA, the CDR3 is TGTGCCAGTAGTATTGGTGGTGGAAACACCGGGGAGCTGTTTTTT. The encoded protein is CASSIGGGNTGELFF.

The chain uses TRBV9 and TRBJ2-2; D unresolved. The CDR3 totals 13 residues. Between the trimmed V and J ends, which lost 4 bases and 3 bases, there was a span of 7 bases. Germline V CDR1 and CDR2: SGDLS, YYNGEE. The CDR3 here is CASSTPHTGELFF. The CDR3 region has the DNA TGTGCCAGCAGCACCCCCCACACCGGGGAGCTGTTTTTT.

CDR3 in DNA: TGTGCCAGCAGCTCTGGGACTAGCGGGGGGATTACACTCAACAATGAGCAGTTCTTC. Translated: CASSSGTSGGITLNNEQFF. The chain couples TRBV7-8 to TRBJ2-1, with 15 bases matching TRBD2. Germline V gene lookup returns CDR1 SGHVS and CDR2 FQNEAQ. The CDR3 consists of 19 residues. With 4 bases clipped from V and 5 bases from J, the junction kept 12 bases outside the gene matches.

The chain has TRBV7-9 and TRBJ1-1; the D is unclear. The CDR3 sequence is 12 residues long. CDR1 and CDR2 from the germline V gene are SEHNR and FQNEAQ (reference sequence). V dropped 1 base and J dropped 9 bases, with 9 bases sitting between them. Written as DNA, the CDR3 is TGTGCCAGCAGCTTAGAGGCCCCGCAAGCTTTCTTT. The encoded protein is CASSLEAPQAFF.

This chain connects TRBV27 to TRBJ1-1; D may be TRBD1 (5 bases). V gave up 2 bases and J gave up 4 bases, with 8 bases separating them. Germline CDR1 and CDR2: MNHEY and SMNVEV (reference sequence). The length of the CDR3 is 13 residues. DNA of the CDR3: TGTGCCAGCAGTTTAGTCAGGGCCACTGAAGCTTTCTTT. Its translation is CASSLVRATEAFF.

The chain is built from TRBV5-4 and TRBJ2-2; D is undetermined. Germline lookup yields CDR1 SGHNT and CDR2 YYREEE (reference sequence). Deletions cut 1 base from V and 1 base from J, with 2 bases between. The CDR3 is 13 residues long. CDR3 residues: CASSLKNTGELFF. The DNA of the CDR3 is TGTGCCAGCAGCTTGAAGAACACCGGGGAGCTGTTTTTT.

This chain uses TRBV21-1 with TRBJ1-6; TRBD1 reflects the table's D call only, with no check against the DNA. TRBV21-1 is annotated as a pseudogene. The CDR3 has 14 amino acids. The CDR3, as DNA: TGTGCCAGCAGCGCAAGACAGTGCCCTCCGGCCCTCCACTTT. It codes for CASSARQCPPALHF.

The rearrangement links TRBV7-9 to TRBJ1-5, with 7 bases fitting TRBD1. The V and J ends lost 4 bases and 5 bases, in that order; junction bases with no gene match: 5. The CDR3 contains 14 residues. CDR1 and CDR2 from the germline V gene are SEHNR and FQNEAQ (reference sequence). The CDR3 reads CASSYRGRDQPQHF. The CDR3, as DNA: TGTGCCAGCAGCTACAGGGGCAGAGATCAGCCCCAGCATTTT.

The J gene is TRBJ2-5, the V gene TRBV11-2, with 8 nucleotides matching TRBD2. Germline V gene lookup returns CDR1 SGHAT and CDR2 FQNNGV. The trim removed 5 bases at V and 1 base at J, leaving 9 bases unmatched. The length of the CDR3 is 16 residues. CDR3 protein: CASSLPAGAPQETQYF. The CDR3 DNA reads TGTGCCAGCAGCCTCCCAGCGGGAGCCCCCCAAGAGACCCAGTACTTC. The full variable domain, its missing parts supplied by reference TRBV11-2 and TRBJ2-5, is EAGVAQSPRYKIIEKRQSVAFWCNPISGHATLYWYQQILGQGPKLLIQFQNNGVVDDSQLPKDRFSAERLKGVDSTLKIQPAKLEDSAVYLCASSLPAGAPQETQYFGPGTRLLVL.

This chain joins TRBV5-1 and TRBJ2-7; a possible D gene is TRBD2 (5 bases). The CDR3 spans 14 residues. V was trimmed by 1 base and J by 5 bases, leaving 13 bases between them. Germline assignment: CDR1 SGHRS and CDR2 YFSETQ. The CDR3: CASSLFEGQHEQYF. Here the CDR3 DNA reads TGCGCCAGCAGCTTGTTTGAGGGTCAACACGAGCAGTACTTC.

The chain joins TRBV9 to TRBJ1-5; D may be TRBD1 (6 bases). The CDR3 sequence is 14 residues long. CDR1 and CDR2 (germline): SGDLS, YYNGEE. Deletions cut 3 bases from V and 6 bases from J, with 13 bases between. CDR3 coding DNA: TGTGCCAGCAGCGGGGGGGCCTCGGGTCAGCCCCAGCATTTT. Translation gives CASSGGASGQPQHF.

The rearrangement joins TRBV13 to TRBJ2-1; 8 bases fit TRBD2. V was pared by 5 bases and J by 4 bases, with 7 bases of the junction left unmatched. This CDR3 region has 15 residues. Per the germline V gene, CDR1 is PRHDT and CDR2 is FYEKMQ (reference sequence). The CDR3 spells CASSLTSGAYNEQFF. The DNA of the CDR3 is TGTGCCAGCAGCCTCACTAGCGGCGCTTACAATGAGCAGTTCTTC.

V usage is TRBV28 and J usage is TRBJ1-4, with D perhaps matching TRBD1 (5 bases). Germline values: CDR1 MDHEN, CDR2 SYDVKM. The CDR3 is 15 amino acids. Trimming left V 3 bases short and J 8 bases short, with 16 bases between. CDR3 DNA sequence: TGTGCCAGCAGTTTTGATGTAGGCAGGGAGGAAAAACTGTTTTTT. Translation: CASSFDVGREEKLFF.

The chain joins TRBV6-4 to TRBJ2-1; tentative D call: TRBD1 (6 bases). Trimming left V 6 bases short and J 3 bases short, with 12 bases between. CDR1 and CDR2 (germline): MRHNA, SNTAGT. The CDR3 is made up of 14 amino acids. CDR3 bases: TGTGCCAGCAGCCCTCGGACAGACTACAATGAGCAGTTCTTC. As protein: CASSPRTDYNEQFF.

The rearrangement uses TRBV5-1 and TRBJ1-3, with D hard to call. Germline values: CDR1 SGHRS, CDR2 YFSETQ. Trimming took off 6 bases at V and 3 bases at J, with 10 bases between the two ends. The CDR3 is made up of 13 amino acids. CDR3: CASTRGDGNTIYF. The CDR3, as DNA: TGCGCCAGCACCCGGGGTGATGGAAACACCATATATTTT.